A single sample is the source of the 2 T cell receptor beta chains below, sequenced in a study of cytomegalovirus exposure and HLA in healthy donors. PCR involved 60 Vbeta and 13 Jbeta primers. Measured with immunoSEQ multiplex PCR; TCRdb has only the in-frame clones, and not every one. The sample consists of 150,000 to 200,000 clones, roughly 84% of them appearing once. Source material: PBMCs. Source of these receptors: a girl under three years old in good health and CMV-seronegative.

The sample holds a few counts of this clone. V usage is TRBV27 and J usage is TRBJ2-7, with 9 bases that match TRBD1. This CDR3 has 14 residues. Germline V gene data show CDR1 as MNHEY and CDR2 as SMNVEV (reference sequence). Trimming cost V 7 bases and J 2 bases; bases outside gene matches: 6. CDR3 amino acids: CASTRTGDPYEQYF. The CDR3 nucleotides read TGTGCCAGCACCAGGACAGGGGATCCCTACGAGCAGTACTTC.

The chain employs TRBV15 and TRBJ2-1; a possible D gene is TRBD1 (5 bases). The CDR3 runs to 13 residues. With 5 bases removed from V and 4 bases from J, the gap between germline ends came to 9 bases. Germline CDR1 is LNHNV and CDR2 is YYDKDF (reference sequence). Here the CDR3 DNA reads TGTGCCACCAGCGCTAACAGGTACAATGAGCAGTTCTTC. The encoded protein is CATSANRYNEQFF.